Below are 12 T cell receptor beta chains sequenced from a single sample in a study of T cells after yellow fever vaccination. TCRdb called the 5' RACE reads again in MiXCR, with one record for every CDR3 protein. The sample consists of a few hundred thousand distinct CDR3 sequences, 3% to 4.5% of them appearing once. The sample here was PBMCs, taken on the day of the yellow fever booster vaccination. The receptor source for this set is a man younger than 35 who received the YFV17D yellow fever vaccine.

This clonotype has a handful of counts. This rearrangement joins TRBV12-3 or TRBV12-4 to TRBJ1-4, with D perhaps TRBD1 (5 bases). Trimming removed 2 bases from V and 3 bases from J, with 7 bases in between. The CDR3 is made up of 14 amino acids. The CDR3 reads CASSLWGSNEKLFF. The DNA of the CDR3 is TGTGCCAGCAGTTTATGGGGGTCTAATGAAAAACTGTTTTTT.

This clonotype was observed at least ten times. The chain links TRBV5-6 to TRBJ2-5; D is possibly TRBD2 (6 bases). Trimming removed 1 base from V and 2 bases from J, with 12 bases in between. In germline, CDR1 is SGHDT, CDR2 YYEEEE. The CDR3 extends over 15 amino acids. CDR3 DNA: TGTGCCAGCAGCTTGAAGACTAGTTTGCAAGAGACCCAGTACTTC. Translating gives CASSLKTSLQETQYF.

This clonotype was seen repeatedly, ten times or more. This chain uses TRBV9 with TRBJ1-2; the D is unclear. The V and J ends lost 0 bases and 3 bases respectively, with 12 bases between them. Germline CDR1 is SGDLS and CDR2 is YYNGEE. CDR3 size: 15 residues. CDR3 nucleotides: TGTGCCAGCAGCGTAGACGGGGAACCAGACTATGGCTACACCTTC. It specifies CASSVDGEPDYGYTF.

This clonotype was counted between two and nine times. The genes are TRBV28 and TRBJ1-2; tentative D call: TRBD1 (6 bases). From germline, CDR1 is MDHEN and CDR2 SYDVKM. V was pared by 2 bases and J by 4 bases, with 14 bases between. The CDR3 totals 15 residues. CDR3 nucleotides: TGTGCCAGCAGTTTAGGGGGGGCGCAGGGCTATGGCTACACCTTC. Amino acid sequence: CASSLGGAQGYGYTF.

This clonotype was seen a few times. This chain connects TRBV9 to TRBJ1-6; D is undetermined. Germline V gene sequence: CDR1 SGDLS, CDR2 YYNGEE. The V and J ends lost 0 bases and 8 bases respectively, with 6 bases between them. This CDR3 contains 13 residues. The CDR3 sequence: CASSVERDSPLHF. The CDR3 bases are TGTGCCAGCAGCGTAGAGAGGGATTCACCCCTCCACTTT.

In its sample, this clonotype was seen a few times. V usage is TRBV7-3 and J usage is TRBJ1-1, with a tentative D call TRBD1 (6 bases). Per germline, CDR1 SGHTA and CDR2 FQGTGA. The CDR3 is 17 amino acids. V gave up 4 bases and J gave up 1 base, with 19 bases separating them. CDR3 bases: TGTGCCAGCAGCTCCCACCCGGGGGCCTCTGGGAACACTGAAGCTTTCTTT. Its protein is CASSSHPGASGNTEAFF.

This clonotype has at least ten counts. The rearrangement uses TRBV5-1 and TRBJ2-3; TRBD1 is a possible D gene (6 bases). The germline V gene has CDR1 SGHRS and CDR2 YFSETQ. This CDR3 comprises 15 residues. V was clipped by 5 bases and J by 1 base, with 14 bases between them. CDR3 loop: CASRNRDIRTDTQYF. The CDR3, as DNA: TGCGCCAGCAGGAACCGGGACATACGCACAGATACGCAGTATTTT.

This clonotype was detected ten times or more. This chain connects TRBV4-1 to TRBJ2-1; TRBD2 matches 10 bases. V gave up 1 base and J gave up 2 bases; unmatched junction bases: 17. Germline assignment: CDR1 MGHRA and CDR2 YSYEKL. This CDR3 is 21 amino acids long. CDR3 DNA sequence: TGCGCCAGCAGCCAAGTTCTAAGCGGGGGGGCCATCATCACGACCTACAATGAGCAGTTCTTC. It is translated as CASSQVLSGGAIITTYNEQFF.

The sample holds a few counts of this clonotype. V usage is TRBV7-2 and J usage is TRBJ2-5; 7 bases are shared with TRBD2. The CDR3 length is 16 residues. CDR1 is SGHTA and CDR2 is FQGNSA in the germline V gene. V shed 1 base and J 7 bases; nucleotides not matched to a gene: 12. The CDR3 DNA reads as TGTGCCAGCAGCTTAGAATTAAGGGGCCCGGGGGGGACCCAGTACTTC. It codes for CASSLELRGPGGTQYF.

The chain employs TRBV2 and TRBJ1-2; D perhaps matches TRBD1 (5 bases). Trimming removed 10 bases at V and 7 bases at J, with 19 bases between. This CDR3 comprises 13 residues. CDR1 and CDR2 (germline): SNHLY, FYNNEI. The CDR3 DNA is TGTGCCAACCCCTTCGGAGGGACGGGTGGCTACACCTTC. It is translated as CANPFGGTGGYTF. Together with reference TRBV2 and TRBJ1-2, the CDR3 gives the full variable domain: EPEVTQTPSHQVTQMGQEVILRCVPISNHLYFYWYRQILGQKVEFLVSFYNNEISEKSEIFDDQFSVERPDGSNFTLKIRSTKLEDSAMYFCANPFGGTGGYTFGSGTRLTVV.

This clonotype was counted many times. This chain links TRBV12-3 or TRBV12-4 with TRBJ2-5; 9 nucleotides line up with TRBD1. J lost 13 bases, V lost 6 bases, and 9 bases had no gene match. The CDR3 consists of 12 residues. The CDR3 loop is CASSSEPTGGYF. The DNA of the CDR3 is TGTGCCAGCAGCTCCGAACCGACAGGGGGGTACTTC.

The chain recombines TRBV7-2 with TRBJ1-5, with TRBD1 as a possible D gene (5 bases). CDR1 and CDR2 (germline): SGHTA, FQGNSA. The V gene lost 8 bases and the J gene lost 2 bases, with 13 bases spanning the gap. The CDR3 runs to 14 residues. The CDR3 sequence: CASGITGGNQPQHF. The CDR3 nucleotides are TGTGCCAGCGGAATCACGGGGGGCAATCAGCCCCAGCATTTT.